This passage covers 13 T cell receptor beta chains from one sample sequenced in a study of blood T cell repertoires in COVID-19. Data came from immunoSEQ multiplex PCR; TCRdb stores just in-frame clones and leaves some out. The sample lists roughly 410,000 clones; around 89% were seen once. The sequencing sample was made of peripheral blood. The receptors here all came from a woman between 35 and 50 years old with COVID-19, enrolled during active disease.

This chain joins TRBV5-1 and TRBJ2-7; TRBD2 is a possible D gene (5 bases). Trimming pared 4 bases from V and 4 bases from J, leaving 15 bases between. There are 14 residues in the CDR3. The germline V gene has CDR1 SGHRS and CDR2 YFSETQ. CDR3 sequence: CASSTGRVGYEQYF. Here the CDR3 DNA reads TGCGCCAGCAGCACGGGAAGGGTAGGTTACGAGCAGTACTTC.

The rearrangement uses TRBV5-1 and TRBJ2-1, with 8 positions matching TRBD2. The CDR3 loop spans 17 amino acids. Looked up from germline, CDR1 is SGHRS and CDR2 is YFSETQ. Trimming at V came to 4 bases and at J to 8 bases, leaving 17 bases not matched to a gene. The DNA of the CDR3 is TGCGCCAGCAGCCCCGGACTAGCAGCCCCATCGGAGCATGAGCAGTTCTTC. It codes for CASSPGLAAPSEHEQFF.

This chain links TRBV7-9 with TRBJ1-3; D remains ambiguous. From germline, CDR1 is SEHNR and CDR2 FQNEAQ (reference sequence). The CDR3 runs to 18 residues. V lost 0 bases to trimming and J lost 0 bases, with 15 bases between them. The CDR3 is CASSLAEVTRVSGNTIYF. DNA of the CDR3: TGTGCCAGCAGCTTAGCGGAGGTCACAAGAGTCTCTGGAAACACCATATATTTT. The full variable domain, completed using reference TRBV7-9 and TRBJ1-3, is DTGVSQNPRHKITKRGQNVTFRCDPISEHNRLYWYRQTLGQGPEFLTYFQNEAQLEKSRLLSDRFSAERPKGSFSTLEIQRTEQGDSAMYLCASSLAEVTRVSGNTIYFGEGSWLTVV.

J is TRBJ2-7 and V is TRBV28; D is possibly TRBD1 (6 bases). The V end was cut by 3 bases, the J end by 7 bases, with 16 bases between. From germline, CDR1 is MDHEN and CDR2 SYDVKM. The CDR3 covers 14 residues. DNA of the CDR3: TGTGCCAGCAGTTTCCGGCAGGGGACCTGGGAGCAGTACTTC. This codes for CASSFRQGTWEQYF. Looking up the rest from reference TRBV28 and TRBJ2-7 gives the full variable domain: DVKVTQSSRYLVKRTGEKVFLECVQDMDHENMFWYRQDPGLGLRLIYFSYDVKMKEKGDIPEGYSVSREKKERFSLILESASTNQTSMYLCASSFRQGTWEQYFGPGTRLTVT.

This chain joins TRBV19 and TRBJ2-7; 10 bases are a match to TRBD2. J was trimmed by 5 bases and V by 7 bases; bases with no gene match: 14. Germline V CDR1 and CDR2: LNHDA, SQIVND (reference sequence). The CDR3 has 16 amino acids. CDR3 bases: TGTGCCAGTACCCCACGGCCCGGGACTAGCGACCACGAGCAGTACTTC. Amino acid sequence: CASTPRPGTSDHEQYF.

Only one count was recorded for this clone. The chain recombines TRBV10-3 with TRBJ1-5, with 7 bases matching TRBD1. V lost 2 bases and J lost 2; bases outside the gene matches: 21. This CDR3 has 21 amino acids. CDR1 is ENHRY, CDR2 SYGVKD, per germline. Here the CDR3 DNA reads TGTGCCATCAGTGAGAAAACCTTACACGGTCCTACAGGGGACCGCAATCAGCCCCAGCATTTT. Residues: CAISEKTLHGPTGDRNQPQHF.

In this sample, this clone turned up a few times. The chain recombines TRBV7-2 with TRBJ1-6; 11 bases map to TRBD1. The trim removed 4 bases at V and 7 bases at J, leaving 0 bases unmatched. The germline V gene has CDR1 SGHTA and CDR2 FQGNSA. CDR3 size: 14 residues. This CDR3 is CASSWDRGNSPLHF. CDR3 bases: TGTGCCAGCAGCTGGGACAGGGGGAATTCACCCCTCCACTTT.

The CDR3 here is CASSLLRGYGYTF. In DNA, the CDR3 is TGTGCCAGCAGTTTACTCAGGGGCTATGGCTACACCTTC. The chain uses TRBV27 and TRBJ1-2; a weak D match, TRBD1 (6 bases). The CDR3 runs to 13 residues. V was shortened by 2 bases and J by 4 bases, with 8 bases between the two germline ends. The germline gives CDR1 MNHEY, CDR2 SMNVEV (reference sequence).

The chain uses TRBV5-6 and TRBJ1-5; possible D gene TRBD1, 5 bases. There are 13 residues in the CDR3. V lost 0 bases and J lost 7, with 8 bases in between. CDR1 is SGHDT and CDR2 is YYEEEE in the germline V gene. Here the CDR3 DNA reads TGTGCCAGCAGCTTGGGGAGGGACCAGCCCCAGCATTTT. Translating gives CASSLGRDQPQHF.

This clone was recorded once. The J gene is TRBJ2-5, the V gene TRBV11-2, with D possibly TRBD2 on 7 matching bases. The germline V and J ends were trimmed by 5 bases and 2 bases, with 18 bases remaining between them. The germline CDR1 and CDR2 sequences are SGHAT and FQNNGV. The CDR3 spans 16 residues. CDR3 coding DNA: TGTGCCAGCAGCCCGGGGGCGTCTAGCGGACAAGAGACCCAGTACTTC. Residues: CASSPGASSGQETQYF.

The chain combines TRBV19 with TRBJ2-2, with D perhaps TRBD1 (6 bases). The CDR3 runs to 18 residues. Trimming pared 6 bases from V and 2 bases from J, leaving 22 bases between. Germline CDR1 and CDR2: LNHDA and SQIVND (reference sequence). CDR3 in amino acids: CASSPPGGVPINTGELFF. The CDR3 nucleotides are TGTGCCAGTAGCCCCCCTGGGGGCGTTCCAATCAACACCGGGGAGCTGTTTTTT.

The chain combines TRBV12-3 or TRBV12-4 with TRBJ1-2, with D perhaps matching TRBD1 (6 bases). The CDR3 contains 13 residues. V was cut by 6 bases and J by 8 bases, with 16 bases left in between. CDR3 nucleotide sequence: TGTGCCAGCAGGGACAGTGCCCGAGGAGGCTACACCTTC. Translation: CASRDSARGGYTF.

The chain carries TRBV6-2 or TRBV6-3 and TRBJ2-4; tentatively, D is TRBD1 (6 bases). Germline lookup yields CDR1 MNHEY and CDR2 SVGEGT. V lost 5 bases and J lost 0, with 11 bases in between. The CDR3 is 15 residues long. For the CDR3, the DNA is TGTGCCAGCAGTCATGGACAGTTAGCCAAAAACATTCAGTACTTC. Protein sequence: CASSHGQLAKNIQYF.